The sequence of this T cell receptor (beta chain) was determined in a study of siplizumab effects on memory and regulatory T cells (dated by TCRdb to the late 2010s). Background on the whole study: The study looked at the effect of siplizumab, an anti-CD2 antibody, on alloreactive T-cell subsets in allogeneic mixed lymphocyte reactions made from human PBMCs. General findings and caveats noted by the study authors: Unstimulated naive T cells appeared more diverse than memory T cells, and naive cells seemed to contribute substantially to the alloresponse. Among mappable alloreactive CD4+ clones, an average Treg-derived fraction of less than 70% was observed with siplizumab, compared with roughly 25% in control reactions. Siplizumab significantly lowered the cumulative frequency of alloreactive sequences that could be traced to unstimulated CD4+ memory T cells. Because sequences at frequencies below about 10^-5 were poorly captured, only a minor fraction of alloreactive clones could be mapped back to unstimulated subsets. Whether proliferating Tregs from siplizumab cultures were suppressive was not functionally confirmed. Roughly 80-97% of proliferating CD4+ or CD8+ clones could not be assigned a naive or memory phenotype.

Sorted unstimulated T cells and proliferating T cells recovered from mixed lymphocyte reactions were subjected to TCRbeta CDR3 sequencing. Fresh whole blood from some eleven HLA-typed healthy donors was used to isolate PBMCs. To map where alloreactive clones came from, unstimulated CD4+ regulatory T cells were FACS-sorted. The library was built by means of the immunoSEQ multiplex PCR assay. Some 1.1 x 10^5 TCR templates per sample were assayed on the deep sequencing platform. Genomic DNA extracted from sorted T cells was the material used for TCRbeta CDR3 sequencing. The authors' analysis ran thus. The R programming language was used for clonal analysis of TCRbeta CDR3 data. Alloreactive CD4+ and CD8+ clones were identified by comparing unstimulated samples to CFSE-low samples taken after the reaction. Alloreactive CD4+ clones were assigned to regulatory or non-regulatory origin by matching sequences to sorted unstimulated Treg and non-Treg repertoires. In its TCRdb copy, this immuneACCESS table keeps in-frame sequences only and misses some clones. Where compared with another copy, unresolved V genes explain less than half of these, and the others have no known cause. V and J calls and clone size are given by that table; D and trimming were obtained from the DNA. The sample table contains roughly 97,000 clones; only one count was recorded for approximately 93% of them. Together, the top ten hold 0.62% of the sample.

Taken from the germline V gene, the CDR1 and CDR2 loops are MNHEY and SVGAGI. The CDR3 has 13 amino acids, counting the end cysteine and phenylalanine. The entry retains the CDR3 DNA only, 39 bases that are in frame from base 1. V is pared back by 7 bases and J by 8 bases, with 12 bases lying between the germline termini. On this clone: This clone's antigen is unknown. No per-base quality is available; no much larger clone lies one base away.

The sample comprised Tregs sorted from blood. This TCR was recovered from a human donor in good health. The chain was built from TRBV6-5 and TRBJ1-6, with no confidently assigned D gene. The sequence in DNA is TGTGCCAGCACGAGACTTCAACATTCACCCCTCCACTTT. The resulting protein is CASTRLQHSPLHF.